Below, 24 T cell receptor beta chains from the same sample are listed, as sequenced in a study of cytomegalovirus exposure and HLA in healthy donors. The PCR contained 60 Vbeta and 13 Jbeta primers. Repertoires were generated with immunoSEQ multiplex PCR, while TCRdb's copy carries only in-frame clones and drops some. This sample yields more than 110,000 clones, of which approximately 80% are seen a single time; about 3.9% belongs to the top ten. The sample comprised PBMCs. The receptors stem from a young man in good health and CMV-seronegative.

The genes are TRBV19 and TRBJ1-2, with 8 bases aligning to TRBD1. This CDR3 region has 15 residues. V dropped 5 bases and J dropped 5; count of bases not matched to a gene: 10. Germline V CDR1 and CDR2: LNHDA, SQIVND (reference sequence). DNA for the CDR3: TGTGCCAGTAGTGGGGCCAAACAGGGGGGGTATGGCTACACCTTC. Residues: CASSGAKQGGYGYTF. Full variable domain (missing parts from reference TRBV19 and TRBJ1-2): DGGITQSPKYLFRKEGQNVTLSCEQNLNHDAMYWYRQDPGQGLRLIYYSQIVNDFQKGDIAEGYSVSREKKESFPLTVTSAQKNPTAFYLCASSGAKQGGYGYTFGSGTRLTVV.

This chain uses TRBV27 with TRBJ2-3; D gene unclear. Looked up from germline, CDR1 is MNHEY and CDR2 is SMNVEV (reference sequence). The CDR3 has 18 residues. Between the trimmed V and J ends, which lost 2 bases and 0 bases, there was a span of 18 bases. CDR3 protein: CASSLLLGEIASTDTQYF. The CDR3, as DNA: TGTGCCAGCAGTTTACTCCTTGGAGAGATTGCTAGCACAGATACGCAGTATTTT.

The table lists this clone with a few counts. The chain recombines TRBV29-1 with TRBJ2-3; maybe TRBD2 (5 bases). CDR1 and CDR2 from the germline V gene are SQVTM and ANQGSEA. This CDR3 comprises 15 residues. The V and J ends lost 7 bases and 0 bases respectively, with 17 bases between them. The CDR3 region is CSGRPRATSTDTQYF. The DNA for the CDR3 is TGCAGCGGTAGACCGAGGGCAACTAGCACAGATACGCAGTATTTT.

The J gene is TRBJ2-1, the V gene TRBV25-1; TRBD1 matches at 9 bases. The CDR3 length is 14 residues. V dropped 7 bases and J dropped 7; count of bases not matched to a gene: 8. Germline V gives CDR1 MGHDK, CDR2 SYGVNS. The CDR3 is CASIRDRVPNEQFF. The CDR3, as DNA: TGTGCCAGCATCAGGGACAGGGTTCCGAATGAGCAGTTCTTC.

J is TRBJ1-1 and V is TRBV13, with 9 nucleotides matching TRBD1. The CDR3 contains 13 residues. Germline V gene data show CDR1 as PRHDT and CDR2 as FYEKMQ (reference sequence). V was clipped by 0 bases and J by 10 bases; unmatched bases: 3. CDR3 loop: CASSLGQGAGAFF. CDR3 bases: TGTGCCAGCAGCTTAGGACAGGGGGCCGGAGCTTTCTTT.

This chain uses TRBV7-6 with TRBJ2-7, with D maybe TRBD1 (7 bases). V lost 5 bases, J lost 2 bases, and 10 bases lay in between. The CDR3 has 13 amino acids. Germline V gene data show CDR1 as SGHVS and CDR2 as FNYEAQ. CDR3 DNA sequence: TGTGCCAGCAGCCGCGGGACAGCCTACGAGCAGTACTTC. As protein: CASSRGTAYEQYF.

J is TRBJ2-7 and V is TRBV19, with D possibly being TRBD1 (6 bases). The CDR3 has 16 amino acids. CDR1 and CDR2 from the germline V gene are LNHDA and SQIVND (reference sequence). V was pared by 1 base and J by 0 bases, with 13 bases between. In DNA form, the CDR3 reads TGTGCCAGTAGTATAGGTGTAGGGGGAAGCTCCTACGAGCAGTACTTC. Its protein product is CASSIGVGGSSYEQYF.

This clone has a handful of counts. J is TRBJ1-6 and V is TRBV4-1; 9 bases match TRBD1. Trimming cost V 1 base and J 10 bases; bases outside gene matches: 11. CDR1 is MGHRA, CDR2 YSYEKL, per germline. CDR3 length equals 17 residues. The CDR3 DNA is TGCGCCAGCAGCCAAGCCCCTACCGGGACAGGGAACTCACCCCTCCACTTT. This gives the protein CASSQAPTGTGNSPLHF.

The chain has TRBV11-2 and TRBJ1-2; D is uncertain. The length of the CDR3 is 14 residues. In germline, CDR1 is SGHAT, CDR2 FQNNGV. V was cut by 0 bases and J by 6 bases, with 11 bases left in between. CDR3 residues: CASSLDTGRDGYTF. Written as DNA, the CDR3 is TGTGCCAGCAGCTTAGATACGGGTCGGGATGGCTACACCTTC.

DNA of the CDR3: TGTGCCAGCAGCCTTTCCGGGCGGGATGGATCCTACGAGCAGTACTTC. This translates into CASSLSGRDGSYEQYF. V and J are TRBV4-2 and TRBJ2-7; possible D gene TRBD2, 6 bases. Germline values: CDR1 LGHNA, CDR2 YNFKEQ. The length of the CDR3 is 16 residues. V dropped 4 bases and J dropped 1 base, with 17 bases sitting between them.

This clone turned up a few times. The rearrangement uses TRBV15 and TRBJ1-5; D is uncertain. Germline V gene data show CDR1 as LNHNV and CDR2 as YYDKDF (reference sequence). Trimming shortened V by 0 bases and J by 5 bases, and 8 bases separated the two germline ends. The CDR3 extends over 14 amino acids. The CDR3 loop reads CATSRERNYQPQHF. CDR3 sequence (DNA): TGTGCCACCAGCAGAGAGAGGAATTATCAGCCCCAGCATTTT.

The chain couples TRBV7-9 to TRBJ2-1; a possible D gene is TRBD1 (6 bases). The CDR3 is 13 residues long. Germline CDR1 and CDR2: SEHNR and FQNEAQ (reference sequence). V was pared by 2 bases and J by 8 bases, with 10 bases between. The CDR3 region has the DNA TGTGCCAGCAGCTTACTACAGGGCGATGAGCAGTTCTTC. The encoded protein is CASSLLQGDEQFF.

DNA of the CDR3: TGTGCCAGCGCAGGGGGGAACACTGAAGCTTTCTTT. Residues: CASAGGNTEAFF. The genes are TRBV2 and TRBJ1-1, with TRBD1 identical over 7 bases. The V and J ends lost 8 bases and 1 base, in that order; junction bases with no gene match: 1. This CDR3 is 12 amino acids long. CDR1 is SNHLY and CDR2 is FYNNEI in the germline V gene.

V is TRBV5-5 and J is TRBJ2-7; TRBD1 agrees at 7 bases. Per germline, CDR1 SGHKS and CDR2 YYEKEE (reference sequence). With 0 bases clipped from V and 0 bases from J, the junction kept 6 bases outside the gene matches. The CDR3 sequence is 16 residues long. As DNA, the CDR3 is TGTGCCAGCAGCTTGGTTCCGGGACAGAACTCCTACGAGCAGTACTTC. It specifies CASSLVPGQNSYEQYF.

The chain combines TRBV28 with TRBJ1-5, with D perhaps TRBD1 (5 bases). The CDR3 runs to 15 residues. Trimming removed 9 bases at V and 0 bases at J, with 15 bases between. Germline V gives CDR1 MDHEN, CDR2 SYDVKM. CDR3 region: CASQPGGSSNQPQHF. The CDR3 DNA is TGTGCCAGTCAACCCGGGGGGTCTAGCAATCAGCCCCAGCATTTT.

The CDR3 reads CASSLGARVREKNTEAFF. The CDR3 DNA sequence: TGCGCCAGCAGCTTGGGCGCCAGAGTTCGGGAGAAGAACACTGAAGCTTTCTTT. This sequence joins TRBV5-1 and TRBJ1-1; D unresolved. Trimming shortened V by 0 bases and J by 1 base, and 19 bases separated the two germline ends. Per the germline V gene, CDR1 is SGHRS and CDR2 is YFSETQ. This CDR3 has 18 amino acids.

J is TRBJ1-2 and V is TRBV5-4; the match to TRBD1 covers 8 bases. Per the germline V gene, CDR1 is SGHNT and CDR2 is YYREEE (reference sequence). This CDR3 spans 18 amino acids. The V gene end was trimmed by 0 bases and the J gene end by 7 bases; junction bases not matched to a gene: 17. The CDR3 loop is CASSLEAWAGGENGGYTF. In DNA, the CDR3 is TGTGCCAGCAGCTTGGAGGCTTGGGCAGGGGGCGAGAATGGTGGCTACACCTTC. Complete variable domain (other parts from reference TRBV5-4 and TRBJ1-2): ETGVTQSPTHLIKTRGQQVTLRCSSQSGHNTVSWYQQALGQGPQFIFQYYREEENGRGNFPPRFSGLQFPNYSSELNVNALELDDSALYLCASSLEAWAGGENGGYTFGSGTRLTVV.

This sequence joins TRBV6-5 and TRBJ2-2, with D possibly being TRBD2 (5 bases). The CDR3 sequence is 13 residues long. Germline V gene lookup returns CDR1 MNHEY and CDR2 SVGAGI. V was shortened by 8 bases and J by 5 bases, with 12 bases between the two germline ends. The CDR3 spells CASREPRTGELFF. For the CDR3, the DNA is TGTGCCAGCCGGGAACCTAGGACCGGGGAGCTGTTTTTT.

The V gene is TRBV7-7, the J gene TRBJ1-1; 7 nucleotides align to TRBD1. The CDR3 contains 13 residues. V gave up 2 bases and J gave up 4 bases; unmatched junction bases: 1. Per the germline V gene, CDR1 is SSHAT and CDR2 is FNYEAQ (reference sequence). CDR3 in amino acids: CASSLTGATEAFF. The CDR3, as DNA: TGTGCCAGCAGCTTAACAGGGGCCACTGAAGCTTTCTTT.

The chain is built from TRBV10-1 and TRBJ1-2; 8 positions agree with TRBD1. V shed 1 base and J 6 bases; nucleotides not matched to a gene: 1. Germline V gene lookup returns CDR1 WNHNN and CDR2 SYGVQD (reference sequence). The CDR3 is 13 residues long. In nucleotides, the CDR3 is TGCGCCAGCAGTGAGTACAGGGGGAATGGCTACACCTTC. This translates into CASSEYRGNGYTF.

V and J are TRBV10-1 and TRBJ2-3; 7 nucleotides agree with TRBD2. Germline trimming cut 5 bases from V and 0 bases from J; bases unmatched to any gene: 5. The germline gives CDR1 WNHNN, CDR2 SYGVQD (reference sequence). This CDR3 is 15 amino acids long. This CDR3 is CASSTSDTSTDTQYF. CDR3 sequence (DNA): TGCGCCAGCAGTACTAGCGACACTAGCACAGATACGCAGTATTTT.

As DNA, the CDR3 is TGTGCCAGCAGCGAGGGGGACAGGCGGGGGACCCAGTACTTC. The encoded protein is CASSEGDRRGTQYF. The chain is built from TRBV9 and TRBJ2-5, with 8 nucleotides matching TRBD1. The V and J ends lost 3 bases and 7 bases, in that order; junction bases with no gene match: 8. Germline lookup yields CDR1 SGDLS and CDR2 YYNGEE. The CDR3 has 14 amino acids.

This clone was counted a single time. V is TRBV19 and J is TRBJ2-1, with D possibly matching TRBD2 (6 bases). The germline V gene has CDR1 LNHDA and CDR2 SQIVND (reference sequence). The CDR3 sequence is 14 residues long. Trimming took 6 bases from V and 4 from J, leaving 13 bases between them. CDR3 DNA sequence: TGTGCCAGTAGGGTAGGGCGGGGATACAATGAGCAGTTCTTC. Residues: CASRVGRGYNEQFF.

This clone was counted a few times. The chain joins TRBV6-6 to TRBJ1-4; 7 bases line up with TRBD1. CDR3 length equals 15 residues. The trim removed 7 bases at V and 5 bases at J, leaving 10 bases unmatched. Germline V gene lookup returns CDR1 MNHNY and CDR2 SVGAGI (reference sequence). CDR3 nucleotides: TGTGCCAGCACCGAGTCAGGGACAGAGAATGAAAAACTGTTTTTT. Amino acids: CASTESGTENEKLFF.